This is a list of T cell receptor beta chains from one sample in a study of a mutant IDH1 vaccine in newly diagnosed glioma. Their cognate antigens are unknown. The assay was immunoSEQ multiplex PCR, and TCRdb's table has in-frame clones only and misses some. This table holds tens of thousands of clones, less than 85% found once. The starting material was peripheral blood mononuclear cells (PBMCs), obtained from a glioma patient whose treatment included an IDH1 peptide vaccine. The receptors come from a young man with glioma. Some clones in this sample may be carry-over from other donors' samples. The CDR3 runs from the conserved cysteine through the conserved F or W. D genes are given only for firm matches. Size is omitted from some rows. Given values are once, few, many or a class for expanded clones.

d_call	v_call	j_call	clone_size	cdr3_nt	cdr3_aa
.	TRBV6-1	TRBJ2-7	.	TGTGCCAGCAGTGATGGGTACGAGCAGTACTTC	CASSDGYEQYF
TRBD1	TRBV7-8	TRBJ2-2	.	TGTGCCAGCAGCAGACAAAGACAGGGGTACACCGGGGAGCTGTTTTTT	CASSRQRQGYTGELFF
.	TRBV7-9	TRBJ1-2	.	TGTGCCAGCAGCTTGGGGCAGGTATATGGCTACACCTTC	CASSLGQVYGYTF
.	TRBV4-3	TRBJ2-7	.	TGCGCCAGCAGCCAAGGGACGGGAGTCCCCTACGAGCAGTACTTC	CASSQGTGVPYEQYF
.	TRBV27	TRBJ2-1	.	TGTGCCAGCAGTTTATCCCGGTACAATGAGCAGTTCTTC	CASSLSRYNEQFF
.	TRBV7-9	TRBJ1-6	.	TGTGCCAGCAGCTTAGACCCGGGGTCCTATAATTCACCCCTCCACTTT	CASSLDPGSYNSPLHF
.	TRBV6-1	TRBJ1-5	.	TGTGCCAGCAGACCAACTGGTAGCAATCAGCCCCAGCATTTT	CASRPTGSNQPQHF
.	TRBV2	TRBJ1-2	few	TGTGCCAGCTCGGAAATCGGCTATGGCTACACCTTC	CASSEIGYGYTF
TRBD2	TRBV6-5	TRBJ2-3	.	TGTGCCAGCAGTCCTAAGCGGGGAGCAACAGATACGCAGTATTTT	CASSPKRGATDTQYF
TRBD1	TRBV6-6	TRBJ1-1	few	TGTGCCAGCGGAGACAGGGTCGAAGCTTTCTTT	CASGDRVEAFF
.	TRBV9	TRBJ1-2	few	TGTGCCAGCAGCCTCCGAGGAAATGGCTACACCTTC	CASSLRGNGYTF
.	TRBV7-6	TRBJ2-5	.	TGTGCCAGCAGCTCCGACAGGAACGCGGGGGAGACCCAGTACTTC	CASSSDRNAGETQYF
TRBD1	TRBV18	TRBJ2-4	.	TGTGCCAGCTCACCACCGGGGTCTAACAGGGGGGCCATTCAGTACTTC	CASSPPGSNRGAIQYF
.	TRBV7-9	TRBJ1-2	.	TGTGCCAGCAGCTTAGGACAGAACTATGGCTACACCTTC	CASSLGQNYGYTF
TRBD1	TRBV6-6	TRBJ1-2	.	TGTGCCAGCAGCGAGACAGGGGTGAGAGGCTACACCTTC	CASSETGVRGYTF
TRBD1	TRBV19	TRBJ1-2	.	TGTGCCAGTAGCGGGACAGGCGGGCCCCCAAACTATGGCTACACCTTC	CASSGTGGPPNYGYTF
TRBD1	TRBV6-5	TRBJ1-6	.	TGTGCCAGCAGCCACCAGGTACAGGGGAATTCACCCCTCCACTTT	CASSHQVQGNSPLHF
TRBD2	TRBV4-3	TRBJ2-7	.	TGCGCCAGCAGCCGCAGACTAGCGGACGAGCAGTACTTC	CASSRRLADEQYF
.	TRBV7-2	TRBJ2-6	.	TGTGCCAGCAGCTTAAGAGAGCGGAAACTATCTACTGGGGCCAACGTCCTGACTTTC	CASSLRERKLSTGANVLTF
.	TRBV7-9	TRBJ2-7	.	TGTGCCAGCAGCTTAGAGGGGCCGTCCTACGAGCAGTACTTC	CASSLEGPSYEQYF
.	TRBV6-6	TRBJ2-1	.	TGTGCCAGCAGTGGGGGGGGGCCTTCCTACAATGAGCAGTTCTTC	CASSGGGPSYNEQFF
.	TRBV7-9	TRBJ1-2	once	TGTGCCAGCAGCTTAGCCACGGCTGGGGCCTATGGCTACACCTTC	CASSLATAGAYGYTF